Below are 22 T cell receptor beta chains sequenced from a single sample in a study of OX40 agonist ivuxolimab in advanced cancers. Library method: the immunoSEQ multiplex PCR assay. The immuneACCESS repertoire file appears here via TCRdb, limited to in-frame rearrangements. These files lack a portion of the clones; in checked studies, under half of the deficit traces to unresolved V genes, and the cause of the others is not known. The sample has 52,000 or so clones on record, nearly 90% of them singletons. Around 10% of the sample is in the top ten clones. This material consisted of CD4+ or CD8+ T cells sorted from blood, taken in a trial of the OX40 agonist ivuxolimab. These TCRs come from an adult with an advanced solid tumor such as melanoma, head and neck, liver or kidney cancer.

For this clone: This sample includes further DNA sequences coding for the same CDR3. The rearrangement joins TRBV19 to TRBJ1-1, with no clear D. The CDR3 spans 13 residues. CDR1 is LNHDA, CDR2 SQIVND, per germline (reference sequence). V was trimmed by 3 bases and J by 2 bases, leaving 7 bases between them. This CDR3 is CASSIALNTEAFF. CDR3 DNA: TGTGCCAGTAGTATCGCTCTCAACACTGAAGCTTTCTTT.

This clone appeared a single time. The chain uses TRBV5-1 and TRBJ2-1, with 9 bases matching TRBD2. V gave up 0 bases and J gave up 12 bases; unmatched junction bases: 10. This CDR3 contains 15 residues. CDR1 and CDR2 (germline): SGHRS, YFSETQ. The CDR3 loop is CASSLGPSSGEGQFF. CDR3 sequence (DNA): TGCGCCAGCAGCTTGGGGCCTTCTAGCGGGGAGGGGCAGTTCTTC.

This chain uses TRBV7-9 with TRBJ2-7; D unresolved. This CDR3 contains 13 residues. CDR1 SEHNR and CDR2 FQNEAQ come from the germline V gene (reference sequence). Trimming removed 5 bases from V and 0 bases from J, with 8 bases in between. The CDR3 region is CASSPLSSYEQYF. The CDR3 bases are TGTGCCAGCAGCCCGCTAAGCTCCTACGAGCAGTACTTC.

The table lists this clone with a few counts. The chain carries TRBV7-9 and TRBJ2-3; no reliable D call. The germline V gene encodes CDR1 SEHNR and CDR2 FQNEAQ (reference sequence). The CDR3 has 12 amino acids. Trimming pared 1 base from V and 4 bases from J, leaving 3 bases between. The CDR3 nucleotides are TGTGCCAGCAGCTTAGATTCAGATACGCAGTATTTT. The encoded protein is CASSLDSDTQYF.

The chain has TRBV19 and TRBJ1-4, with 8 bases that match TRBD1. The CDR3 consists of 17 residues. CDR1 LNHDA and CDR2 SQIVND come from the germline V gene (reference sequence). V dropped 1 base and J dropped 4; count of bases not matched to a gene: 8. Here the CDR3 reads CASSIAGTGRGNEKLFF. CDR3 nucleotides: TGTGCCAGTAGTATAGCCGGGACAGGTCGCGGTAATGAAAAACTGTTTTTT.

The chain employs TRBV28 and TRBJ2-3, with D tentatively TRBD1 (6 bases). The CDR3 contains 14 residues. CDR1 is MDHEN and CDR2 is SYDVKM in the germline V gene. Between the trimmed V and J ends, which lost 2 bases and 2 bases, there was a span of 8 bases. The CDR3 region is CASSLTGFTDTQYF. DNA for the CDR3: TGTGCCAGCAGTTTAACAGGGTTCACAGATACGCAGTATTTT.

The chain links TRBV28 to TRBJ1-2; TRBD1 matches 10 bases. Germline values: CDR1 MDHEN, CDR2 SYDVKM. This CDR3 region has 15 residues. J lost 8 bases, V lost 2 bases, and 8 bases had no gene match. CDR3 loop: CASSLLAGTGEGYTF. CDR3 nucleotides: TGTGCCAGCAGTTTACTGGCCGGGACAGGGGAGGGCTACACCTTC.

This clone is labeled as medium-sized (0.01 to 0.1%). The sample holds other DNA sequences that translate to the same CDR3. The CDR3 is CASSLGVGYTF. The CDR3 nucleotides are TGTGCCAGCAGCTTGGGGGTTGGCTACACCTTC. V is TRBV5-6 and J is TRBJ1-2; D remains ambiguous. V shed 0 bases and J shed 7 bases, with 4 bases lying between them. Germline values: CDR1 SGHDT, CDR2 YYEEEE. This CDR3 has 11 residues.

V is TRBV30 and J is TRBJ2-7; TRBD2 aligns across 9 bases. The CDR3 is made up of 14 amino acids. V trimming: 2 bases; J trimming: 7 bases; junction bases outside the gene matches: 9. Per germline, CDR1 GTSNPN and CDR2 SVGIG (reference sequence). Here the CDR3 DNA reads TGTGCCTGGAGTCCTTCTAGCGGGATAGGGGAGCAGTACTTC. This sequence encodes CAWSPSSGIGEQYF.

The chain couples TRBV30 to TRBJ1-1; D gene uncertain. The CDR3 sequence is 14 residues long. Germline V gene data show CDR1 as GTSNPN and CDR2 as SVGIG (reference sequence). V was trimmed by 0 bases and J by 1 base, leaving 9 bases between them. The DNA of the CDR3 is TGTGCCTGGAGTGTACTCCCGTGGAACACTGAAGCTTTCTTT. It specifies CAWSVLPWNTEAFF. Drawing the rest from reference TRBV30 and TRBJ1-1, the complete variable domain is SQTIHQWPATLVQPVGSPLSLECTVEGTSNPNLYWYRQAAGRGLQLLFYSVGIGQISSEVPQNLSASRPQDRQFILSSKKLLLSDSGFYLCAWSVLPWNTEAFFGQGTRLTVV.

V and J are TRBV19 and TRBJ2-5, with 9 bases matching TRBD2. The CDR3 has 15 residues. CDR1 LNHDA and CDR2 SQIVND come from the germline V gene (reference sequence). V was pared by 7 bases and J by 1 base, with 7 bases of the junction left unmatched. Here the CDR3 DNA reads TGTGCCAGTACCGTTGCGGGGGGGCCCCAAGAGACCCAGTACTTC. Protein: CASTVAGGPQETQYF.

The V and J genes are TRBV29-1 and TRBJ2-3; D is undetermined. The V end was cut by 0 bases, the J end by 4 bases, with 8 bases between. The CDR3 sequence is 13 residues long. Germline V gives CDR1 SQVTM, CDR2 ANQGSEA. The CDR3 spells CSVEDHPADTQYF. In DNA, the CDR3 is TGCAGCGTTGAAGATCACCCAGCAGATACGCAGTATTTT.

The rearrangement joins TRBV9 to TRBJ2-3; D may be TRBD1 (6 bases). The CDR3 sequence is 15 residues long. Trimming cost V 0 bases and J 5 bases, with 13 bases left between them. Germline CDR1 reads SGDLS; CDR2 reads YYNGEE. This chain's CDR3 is CASSVVLGAKDTQYF. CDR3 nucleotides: TGTGCCAGCAGCGTAGTTTTGGGGGCTAAAGATACGCAGTATTTT.

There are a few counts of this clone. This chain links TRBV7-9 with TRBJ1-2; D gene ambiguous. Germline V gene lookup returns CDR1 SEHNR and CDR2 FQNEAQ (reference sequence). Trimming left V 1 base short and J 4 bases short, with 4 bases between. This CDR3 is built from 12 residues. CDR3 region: CASSLVAYGYTF. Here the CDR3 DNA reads TGTGCCAGCAGCTTAGTGGCCTATGGCTACACCTTC.

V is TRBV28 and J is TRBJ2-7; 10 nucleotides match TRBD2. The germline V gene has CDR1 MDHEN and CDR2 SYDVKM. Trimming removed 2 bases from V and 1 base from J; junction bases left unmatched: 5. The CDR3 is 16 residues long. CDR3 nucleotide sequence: TGTGCCAGCAGTTTAATAAGACTAGCGGGTTCCTACGAGCAGTACTTC. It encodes CASSLIRLAGSYEQYF. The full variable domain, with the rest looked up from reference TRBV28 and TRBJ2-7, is DVKVTQSSRYLVKRTGEKVFLECVQDMDHENMFWYRQDPGLGLRLIYFSYDVKMKEKGDIPEGYSVSREKKERFSLILESASTNQTSMYLCASSLIRLAGSYEQYFGPGTRLTVT.

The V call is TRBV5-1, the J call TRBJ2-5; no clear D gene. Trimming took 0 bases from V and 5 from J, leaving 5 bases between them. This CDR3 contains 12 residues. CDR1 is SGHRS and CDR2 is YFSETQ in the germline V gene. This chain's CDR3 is CASSLVGETQYF. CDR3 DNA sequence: TGCGCCAGCAGCTTGGTGGGGGAGACCCAGTACTTC.

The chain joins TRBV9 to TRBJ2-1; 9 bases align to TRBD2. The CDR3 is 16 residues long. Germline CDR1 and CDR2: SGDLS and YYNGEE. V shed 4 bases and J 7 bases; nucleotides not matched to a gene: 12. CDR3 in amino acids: CASSLWGREGRNEQFF. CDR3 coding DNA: TGTGCCAGCAGCCTCTGGGGGCGGGAGGGCCGTAATGAGCAGTTCTTC.

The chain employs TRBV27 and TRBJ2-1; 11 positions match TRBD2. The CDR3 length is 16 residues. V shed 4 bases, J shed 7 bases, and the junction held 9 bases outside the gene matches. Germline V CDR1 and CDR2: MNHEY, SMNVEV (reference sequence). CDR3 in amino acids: CASSSDISGGGNEQFF. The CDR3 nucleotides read TGTGCCAGCAGTTCCGATATTAGCGGGGGGGGGAATGAGCAGTTCTTC.

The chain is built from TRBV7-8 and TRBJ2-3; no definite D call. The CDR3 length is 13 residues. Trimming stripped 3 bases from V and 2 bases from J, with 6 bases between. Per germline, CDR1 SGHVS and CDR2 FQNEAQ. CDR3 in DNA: TGTGCCAGCAGCTTGGCTTACACAGATACGCAGTATTTT. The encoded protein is CASSLAYTDTQYF. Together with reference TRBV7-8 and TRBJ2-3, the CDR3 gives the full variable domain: GAGVSQSPRYKVAKRGQDVALRCDPISGHVSLFWYQQALGQGPEFLTYFQNEAQLDKSGLPSDRFFAERPEGSVSTLKIQRTQQEDSAVYLCASSLAYTDTQYFGPGTRLTVL.

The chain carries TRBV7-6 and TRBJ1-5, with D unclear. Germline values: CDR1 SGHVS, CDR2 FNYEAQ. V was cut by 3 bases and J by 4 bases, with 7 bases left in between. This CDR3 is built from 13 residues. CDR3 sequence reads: CASSFEPNQPQHF. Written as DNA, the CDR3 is TGTGCCAGCAGCTTTGAGCCTAATCAGCCCCAGCATTTT. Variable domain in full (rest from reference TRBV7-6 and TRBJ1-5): GAGVSQSPRYKVTKRGQDVALRCDPISGHVSLYWYRQALGQGPEFLTYFNYEAQQDKSGLPNDRFSAERPEGSISTLTIQRTEQRDSAMYRCASSFEPNQPQHFGDGTRLSIL.

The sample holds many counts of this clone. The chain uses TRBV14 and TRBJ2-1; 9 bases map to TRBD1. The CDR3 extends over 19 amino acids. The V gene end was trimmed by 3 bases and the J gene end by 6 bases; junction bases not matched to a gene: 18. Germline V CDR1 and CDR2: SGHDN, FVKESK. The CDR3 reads CASSQPGQGWGQNFNEQFF. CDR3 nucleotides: TGTGCCAGCAGCCAGCCGGGACAGGGATGGGGCCAGAATTTCAATGAGCAGTTCTTC.

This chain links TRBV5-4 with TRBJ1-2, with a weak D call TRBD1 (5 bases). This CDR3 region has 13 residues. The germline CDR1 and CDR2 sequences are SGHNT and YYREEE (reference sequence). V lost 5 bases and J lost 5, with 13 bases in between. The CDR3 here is CASSSGTVYGYTF. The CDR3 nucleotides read TGTGCCAGCAGTTCCGGGACCGTATATGGCTACACCTTC. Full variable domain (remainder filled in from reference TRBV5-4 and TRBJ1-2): ETGVTQSPTHLIKTRGQQVTLRCSSQSGHNTVSWYQQALGQGPQFIFQYYREEENGRGNFPPRFSGLQFPNYSSELNVNALELDDSALYLCASSSGTVYGYTFGSGTRLTVV.